The subject of this entry is one T cell receptor beta chain. Its antigen is undetermined. Germline loops: CDR1 KGHDR, CDR2 SFDVKD. Deletions cut 3 bases from V and 11 bases from J, with 12 bases between. The CDR3 runs to 12 residues. The data were taken from a study of T cell responses to AZD1222 COVID-19 vaccine. Overall study: Second-dose groups at about 4 or about 12 weeks were pooled. Notes on the study in general: Reportedly, close to half of spike-specific TCRs are directed against unmutated variant regions.

Profiled with immunoSEQ multiplex PCR; TCRdb holds only in-frame clones, not every one. The table records some 200,000 clones, roughly 92% of them present only once. V is TRBV24-1 and J is TRBJ1-1; tentative D call: TRBD1 (6 bases). This TCR was sampled from an adult in good health. The starting material was peripheral blood, obtained on day 0 of AZD1222 vaccination. DNA of the CDR3: TGTGCCACCAGTGATCGAGGGGGACGCGCTTTCTTT. As protein: CATSDRGGRAFF.